This T cell receptor (beta chain) is drawn from a study of blood T cell repertoires in COVID-19 (dated by TCRdb to 2020 to 2021). About the investigation overall: Samples from collaborators originated in the United States, Italy and Spain and spanned both the acute and convalescent phases of COVID-19. The prospective study material was composed of cDNA or gDNA derived from T cells, B-cell-depleted T cells, or PBMCs. Deeply sampled blood TCRbeta repertoires from subjects exposed to, actively infected with, or recovered from COVID-19 were included in the dataset. The repertoires were released in a freely available public database meant as a resource for research on the immune response to SARS-CoV-2. Samples were obtained from the ongoing ImmuneRACE study (first 160 participants) and from about 1,300 subjects provided by 6 global collaborators. Sample metadata almost always included a de-identified subject ID, COVID-19 status, age in years and sex. Where available, HLA class I and class II types were obtained from metadata supplied by the sample provider rather than from assay-based typing. General findings and caveats noted by the study authors: The amount of clinical and demographic metadata varied by source and participant and was provided uncurated.

Concerning this clone: Its antigen is not yet known. Per-base qualities were not stored, and no clone one base away is much larger.

Each collaborating institution followed its own protocols to collect whole blood in K2EDTA tubes. Collaborator samples were shipped for TCRbeta analysis as frozen whole blood, isolated PBMCs, or DNA extracted from either sample type. The immunoSEQ Assay, a bias-controlled multiplex PCR, was used to amplify TCRbeta CDR3 regions from genomic DNA. Per the authors' processing: The number of nucleated cells in each sample was estimated by amplification of reference gene primers within the assay. To quantify the absolute abundance of each unique TCRbeta CDR3 rearrangement, sequence reads were collapsed and filtered. For each sample, productive Simpson clonality was calculated as the square root of Simpson's diversity index over productive rearrangements. Held by TCRdb, this immuneACCESS table contains in-frame sequences only and omits some clones. Under half of the omission traces to an unresolved V gene where checked; the cause of the rest is unknown. The DNA was the basis for D and trimming; V, J and clone size are from that table. The sample table shows roughly 150,000 clones, and around 88% are seen once. About 5% of the sample is held by the ten biggest clonotypes.

The cysteine opens and the phenylalanine closes a CDR3 of 11 amino acids. The read is trimmed to its CDR3 DNA, 33 bases read in frame from base 1. V is clipped by 7 bases and J by 4 bases, and the sequence between their germline boundaries is 7 bases long. Per the germline V gene, SGHVS is the CDR1 and FQNEAQ is the CDR2. This clonotype was sampled from a human donor in a cohort sampled during active COVID-19. Sequencing used peripheral blood. The rearranged chain carries TRBV7-8 and TRBJ1-1; there is no confident call for the D gene. The CDR3: CASTYSTEAFF. At the DNA level, the sequence is TGTGCCAGCACCTATTCCACTGAAGCTTTCTTT.